These 3 T cell receptor beta chains were sequenced from one sample in a study of blood T cell repertoires in COVID-19. TCRdb's copy holds only in-frame clones and misses some; the assay was immunoSEQ multiplex PCR. Among under 75,000 clones listed, 76% were seen once. Input material: peripheral blood. The receptor set was obtained from a woman of 80 years or more with acute or convalescent COVID-19.

This chain links TRBV15 with TRBJ2-1; 11 bases are shared with TRBD2. The CDR3 runs 17 residues. With V trimmed by 2 bases and J by 1 base, 4 bases remained unmatched. From germline, CDR1 is LNHNV and CDR2 YYDKDF (reference sequence). The DNA for the CDR3 is TGTGCCACCAGCAGACAGACTAGCGGGATTTCCTACAATGAGCAGTTCTTC. It is translated as CATSRQTSGISYNEQFF.

The chain combines TRBV11-1 with TRBJ2-7; possibly TRBD2 for D (5 bases). Germline values: CDR1 SGHAT, CDR2 FQDESV (reference sequence). This CDR3 comprises 15 residues. The V and J ends lost 2 bases and 3 bases respectively, with 14 bases between them. CDR3 DNA sequence: TGTGCCAGCAGCTTACCCAGCGGTGGGGTCTACGAGCAGTACTTC. Protein sequence: CASSLPSGGVYEQYF.

The chain uses TRBV28 and TRBJ1-2; 8 bases align to TRBD1. The CDR3 runs to 15 residues. Germline V gives CDR1 MDHEN, CDR2 SYDVKM. V lost 6 bases and J lost 8; bases outside the gene matches: 14. The CDR3 loop reads CASSSRRTGREGYTF. In DNA form, the CDR3 reads TGTGCCAGCAGCTCCCGTCGGACAGGGCGGGAGGGCTACACCTTC.